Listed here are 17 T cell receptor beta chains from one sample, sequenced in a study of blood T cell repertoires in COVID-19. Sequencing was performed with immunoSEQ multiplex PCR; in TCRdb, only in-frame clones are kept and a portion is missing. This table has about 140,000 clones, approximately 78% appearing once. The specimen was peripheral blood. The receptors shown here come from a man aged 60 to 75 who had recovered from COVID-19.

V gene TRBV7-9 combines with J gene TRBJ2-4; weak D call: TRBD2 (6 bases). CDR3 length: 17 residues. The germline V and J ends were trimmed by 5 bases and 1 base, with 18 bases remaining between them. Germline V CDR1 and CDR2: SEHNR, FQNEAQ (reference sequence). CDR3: CASSPQRAGLAKNIQYF. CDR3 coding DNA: TGTGCCAGCAGCCCCCAGCGGGCAGGATTGGCCAAAAACATTCAGTACTTC.

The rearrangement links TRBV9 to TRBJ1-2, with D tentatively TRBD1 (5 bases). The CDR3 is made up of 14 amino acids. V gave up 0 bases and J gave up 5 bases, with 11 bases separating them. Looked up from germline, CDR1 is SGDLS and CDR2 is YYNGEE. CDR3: CASSVGGVSYGYTF. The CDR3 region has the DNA TGTGCCAGCAGCGTAGGGGGGGTCTCTTATGGCTACACCTTC.

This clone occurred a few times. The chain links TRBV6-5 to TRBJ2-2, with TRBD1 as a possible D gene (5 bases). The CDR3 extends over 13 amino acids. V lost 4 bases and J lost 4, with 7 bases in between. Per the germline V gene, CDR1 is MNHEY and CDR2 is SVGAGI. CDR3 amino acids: CASSSDSTGELFF. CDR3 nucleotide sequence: TGTGCCAGCAGTTCCGACAGCACCGGGGAGCTGTTTTTT.

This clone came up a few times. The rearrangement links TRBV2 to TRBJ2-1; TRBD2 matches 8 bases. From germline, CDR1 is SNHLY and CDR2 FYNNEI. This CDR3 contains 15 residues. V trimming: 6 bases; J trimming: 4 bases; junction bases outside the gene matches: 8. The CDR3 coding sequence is TGTGCCAGCAGCCCCGGGACTAGGGCATACAATGAGCAGTTCTTC. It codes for CASSPGTRAYNEQFF.

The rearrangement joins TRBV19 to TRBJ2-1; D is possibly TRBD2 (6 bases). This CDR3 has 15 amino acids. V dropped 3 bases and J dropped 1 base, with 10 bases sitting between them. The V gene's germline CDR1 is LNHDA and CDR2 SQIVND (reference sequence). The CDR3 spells CASSILGRSYNEQFF. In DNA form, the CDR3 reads TGTGCCAGTAGTATTTTGGGGAGGTCCTACAATGAGCAGTTCTTC.

The CDR3 spells CAWINRRGTEAFF. The CDR3 DNA follows: TGTGCCTGGATCAACCGCAGGGGGACTGAAGCTTTCTTT. This sequence joins TRBV30 and TRBJ1-1; TRBD1 matches 7 bases. There are 13 residues in the CDR3. CDR1 and CDR2 (germline): GTSNPN, SVGIG (reference sequence). The V gene end was trimmed by 4 bases and the J gene end by 5 bases; junction bases not matched to a gene: 7.

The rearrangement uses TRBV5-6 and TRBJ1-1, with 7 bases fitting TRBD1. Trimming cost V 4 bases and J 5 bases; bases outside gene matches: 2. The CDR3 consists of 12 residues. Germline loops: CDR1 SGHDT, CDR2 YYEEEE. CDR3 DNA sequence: TGTGCCAGCAGCCAGGGGGTAACTGAAGCTTTCTTT. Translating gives CASSQGVTEAFF.

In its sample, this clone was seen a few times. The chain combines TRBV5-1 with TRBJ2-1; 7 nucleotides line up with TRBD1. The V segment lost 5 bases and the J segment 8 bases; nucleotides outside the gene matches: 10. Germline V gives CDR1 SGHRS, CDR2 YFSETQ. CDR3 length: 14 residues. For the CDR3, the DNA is TGCGCCAGCAGTACGGGACAGAAAACGGATGAGCAGTTCTTC. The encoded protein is CASSTGQKTDEQFF.

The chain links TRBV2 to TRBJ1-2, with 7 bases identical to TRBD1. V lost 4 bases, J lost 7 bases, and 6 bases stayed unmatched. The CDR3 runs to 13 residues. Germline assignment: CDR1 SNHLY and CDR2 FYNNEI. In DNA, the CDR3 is TGTGCCAGCAGTGGCGAGACAGGGTCTGGCTACACCTTC. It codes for CASSGETGSGYTF.

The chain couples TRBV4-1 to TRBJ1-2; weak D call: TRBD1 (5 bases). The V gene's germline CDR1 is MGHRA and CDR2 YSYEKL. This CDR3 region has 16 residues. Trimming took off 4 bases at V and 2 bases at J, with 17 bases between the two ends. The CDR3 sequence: CASSPLGGEANYGYTF. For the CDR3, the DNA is TGCGCCAGCAGCCCCCTAGGAGGGGAGGCGAACTATGGCTACACCTTC.

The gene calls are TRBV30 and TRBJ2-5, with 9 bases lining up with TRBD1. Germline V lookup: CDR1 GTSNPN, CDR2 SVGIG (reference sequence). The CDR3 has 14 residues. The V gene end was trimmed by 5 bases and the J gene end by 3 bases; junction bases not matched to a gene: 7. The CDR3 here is CAWGLQGAEETQYF. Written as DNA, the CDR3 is TGTGCCTGGGGTTTACAGGGGGCCGAAGAGACCCAGTACTTC.

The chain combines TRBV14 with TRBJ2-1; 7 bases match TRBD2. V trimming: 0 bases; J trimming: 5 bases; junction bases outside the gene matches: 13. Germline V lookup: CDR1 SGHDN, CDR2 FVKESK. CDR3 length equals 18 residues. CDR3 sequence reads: CASSQEWHGRRENNEQFF. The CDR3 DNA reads TGTGCCAGCAGCCAAGAATGGCATGGGCGGCGGGAGAACAATGAGCAGTTCTTC.

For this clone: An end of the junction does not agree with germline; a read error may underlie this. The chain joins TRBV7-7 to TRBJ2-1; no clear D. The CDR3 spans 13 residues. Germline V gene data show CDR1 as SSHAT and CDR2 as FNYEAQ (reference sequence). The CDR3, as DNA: TGTGCTAGCAGCTTAAATGAGTTGAATGAGCAGTTCTTC. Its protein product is CASSLNELNEQFF.

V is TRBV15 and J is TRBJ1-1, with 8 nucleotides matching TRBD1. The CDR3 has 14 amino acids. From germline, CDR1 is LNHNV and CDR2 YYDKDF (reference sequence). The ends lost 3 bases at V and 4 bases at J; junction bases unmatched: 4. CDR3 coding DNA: TGTGCCACCAGCAGCCGACAGGGGTTCACTGAAGCTTTCTTT. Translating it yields CATSSRQGFTEAFF. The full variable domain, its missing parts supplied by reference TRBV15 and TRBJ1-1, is DAMVIQNPRYQVTQFGKPVTLSCSQTLNHNVMYWYQQKSSQAPKLLFHYYDKDFNNEADTPDNFQSRRPNTSFCFLDIRSPGLGDTAMYLCATSSRQGFTEAFFGQGTRLTVV.

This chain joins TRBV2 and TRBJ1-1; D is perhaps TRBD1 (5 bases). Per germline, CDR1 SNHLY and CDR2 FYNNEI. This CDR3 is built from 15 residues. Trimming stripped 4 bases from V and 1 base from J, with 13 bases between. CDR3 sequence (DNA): TGTGCCAGCAGTGCTGAGGACATTGGGAACACTGAAGCTTTCTTT. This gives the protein CASSAEDIGNTEAFF.

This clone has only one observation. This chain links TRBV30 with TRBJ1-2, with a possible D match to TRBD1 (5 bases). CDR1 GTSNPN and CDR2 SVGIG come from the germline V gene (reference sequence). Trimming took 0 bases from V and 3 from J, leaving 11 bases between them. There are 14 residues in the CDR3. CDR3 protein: CAWSVAGLDYGYTF. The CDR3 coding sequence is TGTGCCTGGAGTGTCGCAGGGTTAGACTATGGCTACACCTTC.

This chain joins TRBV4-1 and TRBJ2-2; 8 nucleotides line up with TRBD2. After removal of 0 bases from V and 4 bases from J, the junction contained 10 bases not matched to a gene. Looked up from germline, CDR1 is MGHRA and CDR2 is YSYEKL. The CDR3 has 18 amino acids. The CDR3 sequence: CASSQDRSGGGFTGELFF. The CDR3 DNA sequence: TGCGCCAGCAGCCAAGATCGGAGTGGCGGGGGGTTCACCGGGGAGCTGTTTTTT.